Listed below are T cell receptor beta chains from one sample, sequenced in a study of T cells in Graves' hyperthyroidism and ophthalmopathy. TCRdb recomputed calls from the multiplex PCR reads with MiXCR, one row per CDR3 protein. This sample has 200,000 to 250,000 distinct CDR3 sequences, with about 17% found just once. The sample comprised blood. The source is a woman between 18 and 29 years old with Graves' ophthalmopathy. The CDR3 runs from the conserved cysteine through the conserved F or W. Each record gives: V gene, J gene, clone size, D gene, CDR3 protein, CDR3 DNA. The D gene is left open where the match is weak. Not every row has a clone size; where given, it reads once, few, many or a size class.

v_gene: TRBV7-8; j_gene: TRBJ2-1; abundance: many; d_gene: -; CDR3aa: CASSAEGLQVYNEQFF; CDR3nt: TGTGCCAGCAGCGCCGAGGGACTGCAAGTTTACAATGAGCAGTTCTTC
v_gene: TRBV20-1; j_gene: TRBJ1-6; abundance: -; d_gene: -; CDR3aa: CSATRQVNSPLHF; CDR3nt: TGCAGTGCTACCCGACAGGTTAATTCACCCCTCCACTTT
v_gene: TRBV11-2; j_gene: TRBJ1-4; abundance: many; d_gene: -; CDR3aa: CASSLLNGGTVNEKLFF; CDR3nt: TGTGCCAGCAGCTTACTCAACGGAGGGACTGTTAATGAAAAACTGTTTTTT
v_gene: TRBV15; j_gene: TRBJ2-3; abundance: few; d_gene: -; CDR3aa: CATSRVLIVGVRTDTQYF; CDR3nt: TGTGCCACCAGCAGAGTCCTGATTGTGGGCGTCCGCACAGATACGCAGTATTTT
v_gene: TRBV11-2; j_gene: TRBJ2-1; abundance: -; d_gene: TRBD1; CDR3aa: CASSGVVGTEGIIYAVEQFF; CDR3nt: TGTGCCAGCAGCGGAGTAGTGGGGACAGAAGGCATCATTTACGCAGTTGAGCAGTTCTTC
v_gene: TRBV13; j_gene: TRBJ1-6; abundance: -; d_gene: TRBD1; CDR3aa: CASSLDGTGVSPLHF; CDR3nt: TGTGCCAGCAGCTTAGATGGGACAGGGGTCTCACCCCTCCACTTT
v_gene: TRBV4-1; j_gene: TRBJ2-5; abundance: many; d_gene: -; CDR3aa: CASSQDGGLETQYF; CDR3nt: TGCGCCAGCAGCCAAGATGGTGGTTTGGAGACCCAGTACTTC
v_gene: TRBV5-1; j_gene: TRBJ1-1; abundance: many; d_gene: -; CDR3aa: CASSRDLQGRNTEAFF; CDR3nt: TGCGCCAGCAGCCGCGATCTACAGGGAAGAAACACTGAAGCTTTCTTT
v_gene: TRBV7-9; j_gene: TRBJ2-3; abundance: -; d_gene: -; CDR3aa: CASSPYLSTDTQYF; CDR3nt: TGTGCCAGCAGCCCCTATTTAAGCACAGATACGCAGTATTTT
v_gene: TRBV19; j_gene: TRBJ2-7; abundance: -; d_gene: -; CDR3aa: CASSLSGTPEDEQYF; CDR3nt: TGTGCCAGTAGTCTTTCTGGGACACCAGAGGACGAGCAGTACTTC
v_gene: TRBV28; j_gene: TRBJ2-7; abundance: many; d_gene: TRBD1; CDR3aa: CASSFRGQGEQYF; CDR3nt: TGTGCCAGCAGTTTCCGCGGACAGGGTGAGCAGTACTTC
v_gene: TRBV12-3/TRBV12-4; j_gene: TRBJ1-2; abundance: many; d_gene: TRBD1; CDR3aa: CASSARQGNYGYTF; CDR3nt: TGTGCCAGCAGTGCACGACAGGGGAACTATGGCTACACCTTC
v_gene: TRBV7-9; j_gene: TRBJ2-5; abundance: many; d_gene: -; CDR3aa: CASDPQETQYF; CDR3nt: TGTGCCAGCGACCCTCAAGAGACCCAGTACTTC
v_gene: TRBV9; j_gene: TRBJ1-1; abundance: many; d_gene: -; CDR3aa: CASSSGDGGLAFF; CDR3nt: TGTGCCAGCAGCTCAGGAGATGGGGGCCTGGCTTTCTTT
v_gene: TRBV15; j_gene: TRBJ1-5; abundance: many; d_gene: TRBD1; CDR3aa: CATSSWTGGGQPQHF; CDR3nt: TGTGCCACCAGCTCCTGGACAGGGGGCGGTCAGCCCCAGCATTTT
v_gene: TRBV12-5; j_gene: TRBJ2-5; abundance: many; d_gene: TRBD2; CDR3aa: CASGFKPIAGGPQETQYF; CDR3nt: TGTGCTAGTGGATTTAAACCTATAGCGGGAGGGCCCCAAGAGACCCAGTACTTC
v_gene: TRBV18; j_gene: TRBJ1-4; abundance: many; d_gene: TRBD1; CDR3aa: CASSPRDSAHEKLFF; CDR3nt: TGTGCCAGCTCACCCCGGGACAGTGCTCATGAAAAACTGTTTTTT
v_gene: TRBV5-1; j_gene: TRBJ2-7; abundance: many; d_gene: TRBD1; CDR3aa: CASSFIGQGRDEQYF; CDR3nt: TGCGCCAGCAGCTTTATAGGACAGGGAAGGGACGAGCAGTACTTC
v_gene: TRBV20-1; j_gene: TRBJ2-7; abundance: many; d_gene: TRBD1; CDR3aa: CSVLPGQGAYEQYF; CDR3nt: TGCAGTGTTCTTCCGGGACAGGGGGCATACGAGCAGTACTTC
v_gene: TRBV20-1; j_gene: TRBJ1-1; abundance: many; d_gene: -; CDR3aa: CSASTNRVMNTEAFF; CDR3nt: TGCAGTGCTAGCACCAACAGGGTCATGAACACTGAAGCTTTCTTT
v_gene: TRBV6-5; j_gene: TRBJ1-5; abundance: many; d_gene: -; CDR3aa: CASSYAGNNQPQHF; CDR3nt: TGTGCCAGCAGTTACGCGGGGAACAATCAGCCCCAGCATTTT
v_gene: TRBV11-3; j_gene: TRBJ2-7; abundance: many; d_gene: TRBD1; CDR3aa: CASSSTGEYYEQYF; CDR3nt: TGTGCCAGCAGCTCAACAGGGGAATACTACGAGCAGTACTTC
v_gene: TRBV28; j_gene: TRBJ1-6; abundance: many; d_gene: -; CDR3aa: CASSPQQASPLHF; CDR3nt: TGTGCCAGCAGTCCCCAACAGGCCTCACCCCTCCACTTT
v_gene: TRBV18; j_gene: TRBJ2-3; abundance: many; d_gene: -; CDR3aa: CASSPDSRALLTDTQYF; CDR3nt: TGTGCCAGCTCACCAGACTCCAGGGCACTCCTCACAGATACGCAGTATTTT
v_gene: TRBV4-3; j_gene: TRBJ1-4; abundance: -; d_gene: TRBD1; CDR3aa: CASSQQGEDEKLFF; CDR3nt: TGCGCCAGCAGCCAACAGGGGGAGGATGAAAAACTGTTTTTT
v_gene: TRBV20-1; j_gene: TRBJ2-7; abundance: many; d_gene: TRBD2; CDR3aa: CSARGLAVYEQYF; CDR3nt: TGCAGTGCTAGAGGACTAGCGGTCTACGAGCAGTACTTC
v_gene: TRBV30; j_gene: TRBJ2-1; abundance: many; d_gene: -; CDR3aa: CAWAIGHLDEQFF; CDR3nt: TGTGCCTGGGCCATTGGGCATTTGGATGAGCAGTTCTTC
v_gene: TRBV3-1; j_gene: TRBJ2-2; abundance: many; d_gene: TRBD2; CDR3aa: CASSVTSGRAYGELFF; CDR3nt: TGTGCCAGCAGCGTGACTAGCGGGAGGGCCTACGGGGAGCTGTTTTTT
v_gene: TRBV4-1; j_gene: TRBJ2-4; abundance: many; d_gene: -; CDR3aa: CASSQTEGVLAKNIQYF; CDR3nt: TGCGCCAGCAGCCAAACTGAGGGTGTCCTAGCCAAAAACATTCAGTACTTC
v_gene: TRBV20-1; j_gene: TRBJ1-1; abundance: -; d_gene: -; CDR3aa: CSAVPRDTEAFF; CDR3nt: TGCAGTGCTGTACCGCGGGACACTGAAGCTTTCTTT
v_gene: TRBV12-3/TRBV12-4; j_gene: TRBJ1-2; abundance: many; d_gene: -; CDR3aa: CASSFNYGYTF; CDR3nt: TGTGCCAGCAGTTTCAACTATGGCTACACCTTC
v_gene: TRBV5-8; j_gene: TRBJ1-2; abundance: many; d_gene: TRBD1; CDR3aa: CASSLAEAGGNYGYTF; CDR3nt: TGTGCCAGCAGCTTGGCCGAGGCAGGGGGGAACTATGGCTACACCTTC